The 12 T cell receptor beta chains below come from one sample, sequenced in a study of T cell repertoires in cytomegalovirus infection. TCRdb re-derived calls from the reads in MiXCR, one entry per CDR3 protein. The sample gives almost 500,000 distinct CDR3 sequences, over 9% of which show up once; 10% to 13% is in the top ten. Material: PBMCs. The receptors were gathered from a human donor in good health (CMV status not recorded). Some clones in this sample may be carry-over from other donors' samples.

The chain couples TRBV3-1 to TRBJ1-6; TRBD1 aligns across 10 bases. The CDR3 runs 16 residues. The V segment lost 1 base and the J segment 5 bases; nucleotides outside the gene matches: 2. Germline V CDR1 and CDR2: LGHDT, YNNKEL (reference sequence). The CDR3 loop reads CASSQGQGANNSPLHF. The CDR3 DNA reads TGTGCCAGCAGCCAAGGACAGGGGGCAAATAATTCACCCCTCCACTTT. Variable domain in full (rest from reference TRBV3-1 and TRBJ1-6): DTAVSQTPKYLVTQMGNDKSIKCEQNLGHDTMYWYKQDSKKFLKIMFSYNNKELIINETVPNRFSPKSPDKAHLNLHINSLELGDSAVYFCASSQGQGANNSPLHFGNGTRLTVT.

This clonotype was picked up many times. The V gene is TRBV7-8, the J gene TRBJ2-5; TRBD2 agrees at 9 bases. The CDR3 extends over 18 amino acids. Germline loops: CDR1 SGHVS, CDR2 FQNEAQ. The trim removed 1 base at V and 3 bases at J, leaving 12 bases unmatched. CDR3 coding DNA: TGTGCCAGCAGCTTAGAGAGGCCGAGCGGGGGGAGAAAAGAGACCCAGTACTTC. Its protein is CASSLERPSGGRKETQYF.

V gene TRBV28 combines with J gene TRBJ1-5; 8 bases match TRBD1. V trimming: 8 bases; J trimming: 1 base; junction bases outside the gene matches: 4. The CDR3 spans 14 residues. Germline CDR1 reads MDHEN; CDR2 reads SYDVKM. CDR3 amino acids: CASLQGGSNQPQHF. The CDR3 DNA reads TGTGCCAGCCTACAGGGGGGCAGCAATCAGCCCCAGCATTTT. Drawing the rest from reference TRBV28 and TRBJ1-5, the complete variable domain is DVKVTQSSRYLVKRTGEKVFLECVQDMDHENMFWYRQDPGLGLRLIYFSYDVKMKEKGDIPEGYSVSREKKERFSLILESASTNQTSMYLCASLQGGSNQPQHFGDGTRLSIL.

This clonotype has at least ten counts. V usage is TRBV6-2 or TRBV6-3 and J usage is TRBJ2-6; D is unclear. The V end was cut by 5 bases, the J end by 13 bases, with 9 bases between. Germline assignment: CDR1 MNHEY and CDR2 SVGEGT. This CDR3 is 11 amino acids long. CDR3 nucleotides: TGTGCCAGCAGTCTCTCCCGGGTCCTGACTTTC. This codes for CASSLSRVLTF.

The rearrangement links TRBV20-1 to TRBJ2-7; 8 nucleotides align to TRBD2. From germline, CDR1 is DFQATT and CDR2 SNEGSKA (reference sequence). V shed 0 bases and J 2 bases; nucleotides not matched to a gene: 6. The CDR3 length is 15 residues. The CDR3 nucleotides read TGCAGTGCTAGAGATAGGCGGGGGGCTCCCTACGAGCAGTACTTC. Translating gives CSARDRRGAPYEQYF.

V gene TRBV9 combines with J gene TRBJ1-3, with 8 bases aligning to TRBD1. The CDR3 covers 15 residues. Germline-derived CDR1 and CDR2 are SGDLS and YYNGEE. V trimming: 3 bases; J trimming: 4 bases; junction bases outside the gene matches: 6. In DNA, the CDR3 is TGTGCCAGCAGCGACGACAGGGGCGGCGGAAACACCATATATTTT. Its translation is CASSDDRGGGNTIYF.

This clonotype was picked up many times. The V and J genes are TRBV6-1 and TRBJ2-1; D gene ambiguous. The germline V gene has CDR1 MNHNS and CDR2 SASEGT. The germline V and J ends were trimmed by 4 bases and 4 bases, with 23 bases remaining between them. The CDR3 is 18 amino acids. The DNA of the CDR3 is TGTGCCAGCAGTGCAAGAGCCCCTACTACCGGGCCTTACAATGAGCAGTTCTTC. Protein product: CASSARAPTTGPYNEQFF.

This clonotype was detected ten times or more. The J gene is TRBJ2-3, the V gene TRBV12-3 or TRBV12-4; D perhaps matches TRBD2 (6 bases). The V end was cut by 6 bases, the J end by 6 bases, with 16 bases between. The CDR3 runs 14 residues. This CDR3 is CASSSRGTQDTQYF. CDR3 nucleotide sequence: TGTGCCAGCAGCTCACGGGGGACTCAGGATACGCAGTATTTT.

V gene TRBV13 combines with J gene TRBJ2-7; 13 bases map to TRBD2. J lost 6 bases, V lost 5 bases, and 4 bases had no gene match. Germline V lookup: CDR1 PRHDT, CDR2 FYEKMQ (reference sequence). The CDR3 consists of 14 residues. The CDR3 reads CASSTRTSGSEQYF. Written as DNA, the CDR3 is TGTGCCAGCAGCACTAGGACTAGCGGGAGCGAGCAGTACTTC.

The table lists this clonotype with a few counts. The CDR3 spells CASSKFGLEQPQHF. The CDR3 bases are TGTGCCAGCAGCAAATTTGGCTTAGAACAGCCCCAGCATTTT. The chain carries TRBV11-2 and TRBJ1-5, with unresolved D. Germline V CDR1 and CDR2: SGHAT, FQNNGV. V lost 5 bases and J 7 bases, leaving 15 bases between the germline ends. The CDR3 totals 14 residues. Using reference TRBV11-2 and TRBJ1-5 for the parts outside the CDR3, the full variable domain is EAGVAQSPRYKIIEKRQSVAFWCNPISGHATLYWYQQILGQGPKLLIQFQNNGVVDDSQLPKDRFSAERLKGVDSTLKIQPAKLEDSAVYLCASSKFGLEQPQHFGDGTRLSIL.

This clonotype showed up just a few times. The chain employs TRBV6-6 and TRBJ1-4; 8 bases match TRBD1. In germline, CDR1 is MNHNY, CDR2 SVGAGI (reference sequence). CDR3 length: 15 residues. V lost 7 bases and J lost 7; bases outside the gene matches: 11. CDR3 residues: CASNPGGGGREKLFF. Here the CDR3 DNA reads TGTGCCAGCAACCCAGGGGGCGGTGGTCGTGAAAAACTGTTTTTT.

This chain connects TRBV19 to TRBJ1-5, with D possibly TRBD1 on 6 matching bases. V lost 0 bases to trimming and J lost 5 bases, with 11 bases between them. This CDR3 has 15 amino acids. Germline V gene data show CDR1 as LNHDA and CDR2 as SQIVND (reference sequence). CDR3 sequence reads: CASSIDQGPHQPQHF. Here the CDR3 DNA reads TGTGCCAGTAGTATAGATCAGGGGCCCCATCAGCCCCAGCATTTT. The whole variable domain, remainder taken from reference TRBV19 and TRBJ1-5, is DGGITQSPKYLFRKEGQNVTLSCEQNLNHDAMYWYRQDPGQGLRLIYYSQIVNDFQKGDIAEGYSVSREKKESFPLTVTSAQKNPTAFYLCASSIDQGPHQPQHFGDGTRLSIL.